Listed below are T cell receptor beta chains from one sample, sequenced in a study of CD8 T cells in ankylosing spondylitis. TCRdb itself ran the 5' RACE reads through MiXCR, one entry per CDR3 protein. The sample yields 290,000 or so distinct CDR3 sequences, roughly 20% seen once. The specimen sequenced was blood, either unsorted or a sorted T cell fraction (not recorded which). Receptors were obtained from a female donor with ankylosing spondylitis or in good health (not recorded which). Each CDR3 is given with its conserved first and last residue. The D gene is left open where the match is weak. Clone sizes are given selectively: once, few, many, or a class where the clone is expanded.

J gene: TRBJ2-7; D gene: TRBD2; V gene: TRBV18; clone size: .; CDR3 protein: CASSQRELPYEQYF; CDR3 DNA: TGTGCCAGCTCCCAGCGGGAGCTCCCCTACGAGCAGTACTTC
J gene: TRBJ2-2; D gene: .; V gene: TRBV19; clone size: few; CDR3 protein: CASSILGVGELFF; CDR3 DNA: TGTGCCAGTAGTATCTTGGGCGTCGGGGAGCTGTTTTTT
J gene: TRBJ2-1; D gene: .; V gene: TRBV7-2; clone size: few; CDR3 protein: CASSLASRNYNEQFF; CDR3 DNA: TGTGCCAGCAGCTTAGCTAGTAGGAACTACAATGAGCAGTTCTTC
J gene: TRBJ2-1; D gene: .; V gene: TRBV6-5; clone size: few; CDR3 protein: CASSYSIGAGANEQFF; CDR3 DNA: TGTGCCAGCAGTTACTCGATTGGGGCAGGGGCCAATGAGCAGTTCTTC
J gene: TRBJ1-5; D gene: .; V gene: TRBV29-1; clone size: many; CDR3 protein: CSVVAGSNQPQHF; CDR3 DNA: TGCAGCGTTGTGGCGGGGAGCAATCAGCCCCAGCATTTT
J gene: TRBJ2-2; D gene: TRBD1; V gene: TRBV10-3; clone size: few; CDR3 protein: CAISAGTGDGELFF; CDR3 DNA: TGTGCCATCAGCGCCGGGACAGGAGACGGGGAGCTGTTTTTT
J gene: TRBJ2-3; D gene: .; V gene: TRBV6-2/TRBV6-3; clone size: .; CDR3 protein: CASSYKNTQYF; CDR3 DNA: TGTGCCAGCAGTTACAAAAATACGCAGTATTTT
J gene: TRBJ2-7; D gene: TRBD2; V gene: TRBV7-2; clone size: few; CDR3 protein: CASSFGLEGEQYF; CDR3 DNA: TGTGCCAGCAGCTTTGGACTAGAAGGCGAGCAGTACTTC
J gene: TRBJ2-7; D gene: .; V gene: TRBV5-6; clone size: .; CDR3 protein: CASSFERTPAYEQYF; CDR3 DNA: TGTGCCAGCAGCTTCGAACGGACTCCGGCCTACGAGCAGTACTTC
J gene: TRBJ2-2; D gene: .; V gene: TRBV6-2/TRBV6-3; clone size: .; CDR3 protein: CASSYSSGFGELFF; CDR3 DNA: TGTGCCAGCAGTTACTCGTCAGGGTTTGGGGAGCTGTTTTTT
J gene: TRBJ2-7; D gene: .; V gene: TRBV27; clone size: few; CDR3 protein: CASSSYAGGLNYEQYF; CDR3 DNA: TGTGCCAGCAGTTCTTATGCCGGCGGACTAAACTACGAGCAGTACTTC
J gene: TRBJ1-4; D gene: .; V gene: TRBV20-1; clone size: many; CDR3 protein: CSARPSTGATNEKLFF; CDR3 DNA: TGCAGTGCTAGACCGTCGACGGGTGCAACTAATGAAAAACTGTTTTTT
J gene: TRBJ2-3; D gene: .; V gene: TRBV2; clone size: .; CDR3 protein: CASTRARRGDTQYF; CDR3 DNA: TGTGCCAGCACCAGAGCGCGTAGGGGAGATACGCAGTATTTT
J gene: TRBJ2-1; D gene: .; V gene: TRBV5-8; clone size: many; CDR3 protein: CASSFQGKGPYNEQFF; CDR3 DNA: TGTGCCAGCAGCTTCCAGGGTAAGGGACCCTACAATGAGCAGTTCTTC
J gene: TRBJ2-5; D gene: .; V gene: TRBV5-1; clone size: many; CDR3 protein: CASSFSGVSQETQYF; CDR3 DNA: TGCGCCAGCAGCTTCTCCGGCGTATCACAAGAGACCCAGTACTTC
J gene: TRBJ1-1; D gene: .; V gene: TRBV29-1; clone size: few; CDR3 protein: CSVDQGNTEAFF; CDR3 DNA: TGCAGCGTCGATCAGGGGAACACTGAAGCTTTCTTT